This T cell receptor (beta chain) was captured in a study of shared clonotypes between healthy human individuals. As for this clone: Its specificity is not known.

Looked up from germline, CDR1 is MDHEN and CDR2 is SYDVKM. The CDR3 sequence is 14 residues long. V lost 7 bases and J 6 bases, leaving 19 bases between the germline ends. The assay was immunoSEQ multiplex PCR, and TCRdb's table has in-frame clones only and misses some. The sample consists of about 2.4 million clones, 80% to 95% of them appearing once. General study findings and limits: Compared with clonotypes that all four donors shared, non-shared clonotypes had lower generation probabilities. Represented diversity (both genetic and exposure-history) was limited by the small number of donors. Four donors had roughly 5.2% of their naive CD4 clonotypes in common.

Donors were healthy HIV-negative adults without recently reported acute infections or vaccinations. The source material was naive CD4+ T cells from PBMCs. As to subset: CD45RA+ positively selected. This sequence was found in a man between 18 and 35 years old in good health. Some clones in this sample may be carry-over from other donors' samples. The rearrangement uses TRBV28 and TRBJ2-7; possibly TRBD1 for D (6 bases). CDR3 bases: TGTGCCAGCACCCAGCACAGGGTAGTCTCCGAGCAGTACTTC. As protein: CASTQHRVVSEQYF.